This passage covers 3 T cell receptor beta chains from one sample sequenced in a study of radiation and T cells in renal cell carcinoma. The sample's treatment: treatment-naive control, cytoreductive nephrectomy. Using immunoSEQ multiplex PCR, the repertoire was profiled, and TCRdb retains in-frame clones only, with some absent. This repertoire shows around 16,000 clones, roughly 50% found once; its top ten account for approximately 11%. The input for sequencing was tumor tissue, taken from a patient whose treatment was nephrectomy without radiotherapy. Source of these receptors: a man aged 45-65 years with renal cell carcinoma.

There are a few counts of this clone. This chain connects TRBV4-1 to TRBJ2-7; 10 bases are a match to TRBD1. Germline loops: CDR1 MGHRA, CDR2 YSYEKL. The J segment lost 2 bases and the V segment lost 4 bases, leaving 8 bases of the junction unmatched. CDR3 length: 16 amino acids. The CDR3 sequence: CASSPSPGTGAYEQYF. For the CDR3, the DNA is TGCGCCAGCAGCCCCTCGCCCGGGACAGGGGCCTACGAGCAGTACTTC.

V is TRBV5-1 and J is TRBJ2-1; 9 bases align to TRBD1. The germline V gene encodes CDR1 SGHRS and CDR2 YFSETQ. The CDR3 has 14 amino acids. With V trimmed by 4 bases and J by 7 bases, 6 bases remained unmatched. CDR3 sequence reads: CASSRIGTGNEQFF. The CDR3 DNA is TGCGCCAGCAGCAGAATCGGGACAGGGAATGAGCAGTTCTTC.

This clone has more than one count but fewer than ten. This sequence joins TRBV6-1 and TRBJ2-7; D gene ambiguous. V lost 1 base, J lost 0 bases, and 7 bases lay in between. The CDR3 runs to 14 residues. Germline V gene sequence: CDR1 MNHNS, CDR2 SASEGT. Here the CDR3 DNA reads TGTGCCAGCAGTGAAGGGTACAACTCCTACGAGCAGTACTTC. Its translation is CASSEGYNSYEQYF.